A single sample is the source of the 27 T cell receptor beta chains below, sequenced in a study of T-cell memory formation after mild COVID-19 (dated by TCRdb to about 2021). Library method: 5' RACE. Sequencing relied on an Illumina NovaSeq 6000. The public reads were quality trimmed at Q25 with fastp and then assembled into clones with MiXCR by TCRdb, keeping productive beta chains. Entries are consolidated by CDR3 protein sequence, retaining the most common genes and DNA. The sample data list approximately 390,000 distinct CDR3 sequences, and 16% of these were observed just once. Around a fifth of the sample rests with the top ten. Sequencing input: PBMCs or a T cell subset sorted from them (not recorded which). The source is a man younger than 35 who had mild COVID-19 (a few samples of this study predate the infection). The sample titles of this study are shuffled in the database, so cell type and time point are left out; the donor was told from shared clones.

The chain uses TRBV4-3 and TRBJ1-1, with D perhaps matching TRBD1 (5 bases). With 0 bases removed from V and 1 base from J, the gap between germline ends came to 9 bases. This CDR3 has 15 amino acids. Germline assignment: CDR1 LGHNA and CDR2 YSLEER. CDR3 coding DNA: TGCGCCAGCAGCCAAGACAGGGTGACGAACACTGAAGCTTTCTTT. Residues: CASSQDRVTNTEAFF.

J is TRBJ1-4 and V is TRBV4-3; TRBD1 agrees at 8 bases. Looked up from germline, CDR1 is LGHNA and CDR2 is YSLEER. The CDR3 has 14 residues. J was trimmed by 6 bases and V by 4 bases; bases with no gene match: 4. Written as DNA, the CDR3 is TGCGCCAGCAGCCGAGGGACAGGCGATGAAAAACTGTTTTTT. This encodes CASSRGTGDEKLFF.

Here the CDR3 reads CASSAISGEDTQYF. The CDR3 DNA sequence: TGCGCCAGCAGCGCTATATCAGGGGAAGATACGCAGTATTTT. The rearrangement links TRBV5-1 to TRBJ2-3, with D possibly TRBD1 on 6 matching bases. The V end lost 4 bases, the J end lost 5 bases, and 14 bases lay between the germline ends. CDR1 is SGHRS and CDR2 is YFSETQ in the germline V gene. This CDR3 is built from 14 residues.

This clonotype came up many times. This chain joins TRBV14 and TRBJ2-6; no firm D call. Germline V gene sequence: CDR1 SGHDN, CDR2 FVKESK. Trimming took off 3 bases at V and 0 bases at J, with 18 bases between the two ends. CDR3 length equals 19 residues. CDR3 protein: CASSHPRSRRSSGANVLTF. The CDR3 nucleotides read TGTGCCAGCAGCCATCCAAGGAGCAGGCGAAGCTCTGGGGCCAACGTCCTGACTTTC.

The CDR3 here is CASSTGGRLGSTDTQYF. In DNA, the CDR3 is TGTGCCAGCAGCACTGGTGGACGGTTGGGTAGCACAGATACGCAGTATTTT. The chain joins TRBV7-8 to TRBJ2-3; no definite D call. The CDR3 runs 17 residues. Trimming pared 5 bases from V and 0 bases from J, leaving 18 bases between. From germline, CDR1 is SGHVS and CDR2 FQNEAQ.

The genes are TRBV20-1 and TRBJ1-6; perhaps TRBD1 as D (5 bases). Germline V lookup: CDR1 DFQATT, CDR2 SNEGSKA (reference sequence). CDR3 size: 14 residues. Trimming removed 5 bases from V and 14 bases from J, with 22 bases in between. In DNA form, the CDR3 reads TGCAGTGCTCCCGAGCGGGGACTTCCTCGAACCCTCCACTTT. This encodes CSAPERGLPRTLHF.

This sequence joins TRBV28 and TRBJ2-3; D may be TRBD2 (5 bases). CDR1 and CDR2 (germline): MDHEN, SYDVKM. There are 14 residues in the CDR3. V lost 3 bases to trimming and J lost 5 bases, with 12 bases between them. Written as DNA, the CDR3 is TGTGCCAGCAGTTTGGACTCCCGCGGAGATACGCAGTATTTT. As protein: CASSLDSRGDTQYF. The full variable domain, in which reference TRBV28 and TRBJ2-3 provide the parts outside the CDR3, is DVKVTQSSRYLVKRTGEKVFLECVQDMDHENMFWYRQDPGLGLRLIYFSYDVKMKEKGDIPEGYSVSREKKERFSLILESASTNQTSMYLCASSLDSRGDTQYFGPGTRLTVL.

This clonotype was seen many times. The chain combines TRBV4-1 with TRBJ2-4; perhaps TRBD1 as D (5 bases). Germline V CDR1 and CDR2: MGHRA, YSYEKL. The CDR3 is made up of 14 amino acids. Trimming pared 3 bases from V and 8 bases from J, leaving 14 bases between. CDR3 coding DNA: TGCGCCAGCAGCCAGTTAGGGATAGGGGACATTCAGTACTTC. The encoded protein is CASSQLGIGDIQYF.

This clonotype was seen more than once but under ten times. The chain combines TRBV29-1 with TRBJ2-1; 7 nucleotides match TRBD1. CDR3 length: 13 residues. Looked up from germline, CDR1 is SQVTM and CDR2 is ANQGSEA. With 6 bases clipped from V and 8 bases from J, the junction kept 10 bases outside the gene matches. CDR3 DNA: TGCAGCGTGAGAGAGGGGGCGATCGATGAGCAGTTCTTC. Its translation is CSVREGAIDEQFF.

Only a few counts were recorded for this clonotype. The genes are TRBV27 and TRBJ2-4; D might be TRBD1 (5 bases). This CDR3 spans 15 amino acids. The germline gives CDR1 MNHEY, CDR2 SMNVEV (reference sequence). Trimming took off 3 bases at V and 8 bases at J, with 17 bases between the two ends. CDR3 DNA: TGTGCCAGCAGTTTTTTAGGACACGGTAGGGACATTCAGTACTTC. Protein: CASSFLGHGRDIQYF.

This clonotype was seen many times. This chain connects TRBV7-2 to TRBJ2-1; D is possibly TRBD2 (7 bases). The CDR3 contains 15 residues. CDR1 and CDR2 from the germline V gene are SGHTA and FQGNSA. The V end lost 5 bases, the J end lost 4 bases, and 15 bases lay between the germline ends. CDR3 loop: CASSRGGGKYNEQFF. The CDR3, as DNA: TGTGCCAGCAGCCGCGGGGGCGGGAAATACAATGAGCAGTTCTTC.

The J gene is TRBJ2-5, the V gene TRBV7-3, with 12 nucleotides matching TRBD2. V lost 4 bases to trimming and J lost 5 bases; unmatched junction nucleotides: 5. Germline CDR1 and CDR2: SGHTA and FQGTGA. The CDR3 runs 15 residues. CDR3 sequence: CASSSRLAGAETQYF. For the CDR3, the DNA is TGTGCCAGCAGCTCTCGACTAGCGGGGGCGGAGACCCAGTACTTC.

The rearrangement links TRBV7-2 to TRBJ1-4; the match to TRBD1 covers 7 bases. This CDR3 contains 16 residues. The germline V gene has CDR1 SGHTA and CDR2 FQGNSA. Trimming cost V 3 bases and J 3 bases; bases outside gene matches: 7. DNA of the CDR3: TGTGCCAGCAGCTTGACACTGGGACAGTCTAATGAAAAACTGTTTTTT. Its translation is CASSLTLGQSNEKLFF.

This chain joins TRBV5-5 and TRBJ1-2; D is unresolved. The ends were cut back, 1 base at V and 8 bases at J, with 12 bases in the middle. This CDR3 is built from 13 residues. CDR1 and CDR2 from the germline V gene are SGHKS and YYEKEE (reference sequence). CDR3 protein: CASSLYQREGYTF. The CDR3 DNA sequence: TGTGCCAGCAGCTTGTATCAAAGAGAGGGCTACACCTTC.

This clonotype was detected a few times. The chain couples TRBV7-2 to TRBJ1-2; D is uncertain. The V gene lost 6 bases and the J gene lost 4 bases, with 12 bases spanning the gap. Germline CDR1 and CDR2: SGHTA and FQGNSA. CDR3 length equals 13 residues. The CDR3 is CASSQDMSYGYTF. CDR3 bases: TGTGCCAGCAGTCAAGACATGTCCTATGGCTACACCTTC. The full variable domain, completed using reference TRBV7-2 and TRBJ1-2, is GAGVSQSPSNKVTEKGKDVELRCDPISGHTALYWYRQSLGQGLEFLIYFQGNSAPDKSGLPSDRFSAERTGGSVSTLTIQRTQQEDSAVYLCASSQDMSYGYTFGSGTRLTVV.

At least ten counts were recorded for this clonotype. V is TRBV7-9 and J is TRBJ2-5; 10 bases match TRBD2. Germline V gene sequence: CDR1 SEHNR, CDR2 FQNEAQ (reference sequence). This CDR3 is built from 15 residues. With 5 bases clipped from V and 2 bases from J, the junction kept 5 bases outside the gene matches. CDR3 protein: CASSPQRGGQETQYF. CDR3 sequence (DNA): TGTGCCAGCAGCCCTCAGCGGGGGGGTCAAGAGACCCAGTACTTC.

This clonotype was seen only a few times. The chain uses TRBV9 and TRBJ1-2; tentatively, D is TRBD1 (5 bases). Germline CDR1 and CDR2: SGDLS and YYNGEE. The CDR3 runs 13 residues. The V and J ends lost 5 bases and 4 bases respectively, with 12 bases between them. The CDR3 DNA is TGTGCCAGCAGTCGTGACAGATCCTATGGCTACACCTTC. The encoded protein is CASSRDRSYGYTF.

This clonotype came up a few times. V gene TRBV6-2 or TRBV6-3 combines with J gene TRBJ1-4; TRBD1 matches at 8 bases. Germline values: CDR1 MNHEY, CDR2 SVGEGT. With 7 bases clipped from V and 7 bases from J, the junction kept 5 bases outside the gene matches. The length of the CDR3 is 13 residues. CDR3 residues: CASTYRGFEKLFF. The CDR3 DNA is TGTGCCAGCACGTACAGGGGGTTTGAAAAACTGTTTTTT.

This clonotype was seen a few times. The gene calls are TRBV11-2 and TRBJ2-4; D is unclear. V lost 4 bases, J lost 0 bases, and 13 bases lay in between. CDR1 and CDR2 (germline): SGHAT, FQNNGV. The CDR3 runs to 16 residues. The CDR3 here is CASSSWVLLAKNIQYF. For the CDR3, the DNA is TGTGCCAGCAGCTCCTGGGTCCTCTTAGCCAAAAACATTCAGTACTTC.

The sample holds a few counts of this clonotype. The CDR3 loop reads CASSMRPYNSPLHF. The CDR3 DNA reads TGTGCCAGTAGTATGCGACCATATAATTCACCCCTCCACTTT. The chain joins TRBV19 to TRBJ1-6; D not resolved. CDR3 length: 14 amino acids. V lost 3 bases and J lost 4, with 7 bases in between. The germline CDR1 and CDR2 sequences are LNHDA and SQIVND (reference sequence).

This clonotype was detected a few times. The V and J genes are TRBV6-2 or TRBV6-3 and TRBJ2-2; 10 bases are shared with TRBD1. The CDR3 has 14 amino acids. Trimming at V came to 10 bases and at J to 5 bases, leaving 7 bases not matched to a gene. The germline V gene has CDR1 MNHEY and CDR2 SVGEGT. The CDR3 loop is CATTDRGGTGELFF. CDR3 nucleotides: TGTGCCACCACGGACAGGGGGGGAACCGGGGAGCTGTTTTTT.

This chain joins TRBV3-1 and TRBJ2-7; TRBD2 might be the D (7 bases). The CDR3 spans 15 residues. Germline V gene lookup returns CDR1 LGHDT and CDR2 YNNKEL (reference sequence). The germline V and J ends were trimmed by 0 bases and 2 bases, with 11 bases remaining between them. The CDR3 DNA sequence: TGTGCCAGCAGCCAAGATGCGGGGGCGACCTACGAGCAGTACTTC. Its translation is CASSQDAGATYEQYF.

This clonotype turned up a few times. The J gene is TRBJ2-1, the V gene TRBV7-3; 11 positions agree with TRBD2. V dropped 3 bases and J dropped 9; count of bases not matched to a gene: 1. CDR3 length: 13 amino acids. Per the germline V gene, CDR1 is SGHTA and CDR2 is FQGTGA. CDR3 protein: CASSLTSGVEQFF. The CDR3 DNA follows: TGTGCCAGCAGCTTGACTAGCGGGGTTGAGCAGTTCTTC.

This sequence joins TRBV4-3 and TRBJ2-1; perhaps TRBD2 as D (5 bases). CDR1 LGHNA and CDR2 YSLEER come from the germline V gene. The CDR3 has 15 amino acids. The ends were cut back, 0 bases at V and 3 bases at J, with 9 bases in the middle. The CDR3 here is CASSQEPGFYNEQFF. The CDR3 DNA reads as TGCGCCAGCAGCCAAGAGCCGGGATTCTACAATGAGCAGTTCTTC.

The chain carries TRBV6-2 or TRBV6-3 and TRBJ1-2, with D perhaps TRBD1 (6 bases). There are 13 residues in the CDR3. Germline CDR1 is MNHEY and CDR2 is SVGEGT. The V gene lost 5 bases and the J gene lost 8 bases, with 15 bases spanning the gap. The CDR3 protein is CASSLRTGIGYTF. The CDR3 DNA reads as TGTGCCAGCAGTCTCCGCACAGGGATCGGCTACACCTTC.

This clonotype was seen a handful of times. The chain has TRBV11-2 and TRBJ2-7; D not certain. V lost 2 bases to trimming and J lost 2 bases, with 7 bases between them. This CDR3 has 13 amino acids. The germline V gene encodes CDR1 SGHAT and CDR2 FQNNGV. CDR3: CASSLNSAYEQYV. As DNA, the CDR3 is TGTGCCAGCAGCTTAAACAGCGCCTACGAGCAGTACGTC.

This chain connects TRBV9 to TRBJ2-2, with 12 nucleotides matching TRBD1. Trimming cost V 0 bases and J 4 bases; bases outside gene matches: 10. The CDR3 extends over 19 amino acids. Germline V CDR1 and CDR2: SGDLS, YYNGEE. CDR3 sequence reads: CASSVAPGTGGAPTGELFF. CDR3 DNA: TGTGCCAGCAGCGTAGCTCCGGGGACAGGGGGCGCCCCCACCGGGGAGCTGTTTTTT.